This entry concerns a single T cell receptor (beta chain). Its antigen is not yet known. No qualities accompany the bases; no much larger clone lies one base away. From a lookup of the germline V gene, CDR1 and CDR2 are MNHEY and SVGAGI. The junction shows trimming of 2 bases on V and 8 bases on J, plus 18 bases between the germline ends. From the cysteine through the phenylalanine, the CDR3 covers 15 amino acids. Only the CDR3 DNA stays, 45 bases, in frame from base 1. The collaborating institutions used their own protocols to collect whole blood in K2EDTA tubes. For TCRbeta analysis, collaborators shipped samples as frozen whole blood, isolated PBMCs, or DNA extracted from either of those sample types. This specimen belongs to a study of blood T cell repertoires in COVID-19 (dated by TCRdb to about 2020). Study-wide context: Samples from collaborators originated in the United States, Italy and Spain and spanned both the acute and convalescent phases of COVID-19. A de-identified subject ID, COVID-19 status, age in years and sex were almost always included in the sample metadata. The prospective study material was composed of cDNA or gDNA derived from T cells, B-cell-depleted T cells, or PBMCs. Where available, HLA class I and class II types were obtained from metadata supplied by the sample provider rather than from assay-based typing. The dataset comprised deeply sampled blood TCRbeta repertoires from subjects exposed to, actively infected with, or recovered from COVID-19. Samples came from the ongoing ImmuneRACE study (first 160 participants) plus 1,254 subjects from 6 global collaborators. The repertoires were released in a freely available public database intended as a resource for research on the immune response to SARS-CoV-2.

Study-wide conclusions, independent of this receptor: How much clinical and demographic metadata was included differed by source and by participant, and the metadata was provided uncurated.

The immunoSEQ Assay, a bias-controlled multiplex PCR, was used to amplify TCRbeta CDR3 regions from genomic DNA. The original pipeline was this. Nucleated cell counts per sample were estimated from amplification of reference gene primers within the assay. Sequence reads were collapsed and filtered to measure the absolute abundance of every unique TCRbeta CDR3 rearrangement. For each sample, productive Simpson clonality was calculated as the square root of Simpson's diversity index across productive rearrangements. This immuneACCESS table, as held by TCRdb, lists in-frame sequences with V and J called but not all clones. Of the missing ones, under half trace to an unresolved V gene in checked studies; the others have no known cause. From that table come the V and J calls and clone size; the DNA was used to work out D and trimming. The sample records more than 100,000 clones, roughly 85% of which are singletons. Together, the top ten hold approximately 3.1% of the sample.

Material for sequencing was peripheral blood. This chain is built from TRBV6-5 and TRBJ1-2; a weak D assignment points to TRBD1 (5 bases agree). The receptor was isolated from a man over 45 in a cohort sampled during active COVID-19. DNA sequence: TGTGCCAGCAGTTACCGGGACTCCACCAAGAGCGGCTACACCTTC. Its amino acids are CASSYRDSTKSGYTF.